This TCR beta chain emerged from a study of blood T cell repertoires in COVID-19. Germline CDR1 SGHKS, CDR2 YYEKEE (reference sequence). The CDR3 spans 15 residues. V lost 5 bases, J lost 0 bases, and 15 bases lay in between. This clone was detected a few times. Assay used: immunoSEQ multiplex PCR; TCRdb lists only in-frame clones, some missing. The sample holds some 220,000 clones, 70% to 90% seen once. Specimen: peripheral blood. The sequence was collected from a man aged 45-65 years with acute or convalescent COVID-19. The chain links TRBV5-5 to TRBJ2-7; the D gene is possibly TRBD2 (7 bases). CDR3 bases: TGTGCCAGCAGTCAGGGGAGGGCCCCCTCCTACGAGCAGTACTTC. Protein product: CASSQGRAPSYEQYF.